This TCR beta chain is drawn from a study of Graves' ophthalmopathy and Graves' hyperthyroidism. Study details: Calling hyperthyroidism stable required that no ophthalmopathy show up within 18 months of follow-up.

Amplified material comprised TCR beta CDR3 regions derived from RNA transcripts. A first-round RT-PCR used HTBI primers, followed by a second-round multiplex PCR. Via MiXCR, TCRdb re-called the multiplex PCR reads, giving one row per CDR3 protein. The data hold around 1,200,000 distinct CDR3 sequences, with roughly 35% observed a single time. Turning to this clonotype: Its specificity is unknown. One base away lies a much larger clone, so this may be a sequencing read error.

Germline V CDR1 and CDR2: SEHNR, FQNEAQ (reference sequence). This CDR3 spans 15 amino acids. Findings and caveats of the study: Ophthalmopathy progression cases were predicted by the model with 55% to 71% sensitivity and about 72% specificity. A model built from 13 signatures distinguished ophthalmopathy from stable hyperthyroidism with roughly 90% sensitivity and 81.08% specificity.

The receptor was isolated from an adult man with Graves' hyperthyroidism. V and J are TRBV7-9 and TRBJ1-3, with TRBD1 matching 7 bases. Source material: peripheral blood or thyroid tissue (not recorded which). CDR3 loop: CASSYSTGSGSTIYF. The DNA for the CDR3 is TGTGCCAGCAGCTACTCGACAGGGTCTGGAAGCACCATATATTTT. Together with reference TRBV7-9 and TRBJ1-3, the CDR3 gives the full variable domain: DTGVSQNPRHKITKRGQNVTFRCDPISEHNRLYWYRQTLGQGPEFLTYFQNEAQLEKSRLLSDRFSAERPKGSFSTLEIQRTEQGDSAMYLCASSYSTGSGSTIYFGEGSWLTVV.